This TCR beta chain was obtained from a study of blood T cell repertoires in COVID-19. At the level of the study: COVID-19 samples collected from the United States, Italy and Spain covered acute and convalescent phases. T cells, B-cell-depleted T cells, or PBMCs supplied cDNA or gDNA.

Seattle cases were enrolled at active infection and followed longitudinally. Germline CDR1 is GTSNPN and CDR2 is SVGIG (reference sequence). V shed 5 bases and J 2 bases; nucleotides not matched to a gene: 0. The CDR3 totals 13 residues. Original processing methods: Reference gene primers were amplified, and this amplification served to estimate nucleated cell counts. Generated by immunoSEQ multiplex PCR, the TCRdb table keeps only in-frame clones and is missing some. V, J and clone size reflect that table, while D and trimming were determined from the DNA. The sample includes 80,000 or so clones, more than 75% of them seen just once.

The V and J genes are TRBV30 and TRBJ1-3; 10 bases are shared with TRBD1. Material: peripheral blood. The receptor was isolated from a man aged 55 to 69 with COVID-19, enrolled during active disease. The CDR3 here is CAWGTGAGNTIYF. The CDR3 nucleotides read TGTGCCTGGGGGACAGGGGCTGGAAACACCATATATTTT.